This TCR beta chain stems from a study of long-term antiretroviral therapy in people with HIV. In the study overall: When the earliest samples were collected, ART was typically delayed until CD4 counts fell.

Notes on this clone: Its matching antigen is unknown.

At least one PBMC sample before ART and at least two after were required. HIV-positive participants all received treatment in the United States. Survey level was the resolution at which the v3.0 immunoSEQ assay ran. Measured with immunoSEQ multiplex PCR; TCRdb has only the in-frame clones, and not every one. This sample has roughly 20,000 clones, with around 89% found just once. Trimming cost V 2 bases and J 11 bases, with 20 bases left between them. The CDR3 covers 15 residues. Looked up from germline, CDR1 is SGHDT and CDR2 is YYEEEE. Whole-study findings and limits: Investigators report no available data on ART adherence, viral resistance or therapy changes.

This clonotype originated in a man aged 60-69 years with HIV. The rearrangement joins TRBV5-6 to TRBJ2-1; D possibly corresponds to TRBD1 (6 bases). The sequenced sample was unsorted PBMCs, obtained 2.3 years after starting antiretroviral therapy. The CDR3 region has the DNA TGTGCCAGCAGCTTCCAGGGCGGACAGACCTTAAAGCAGTTCTTC. This codes for CASSFQGGQTLKQFF.